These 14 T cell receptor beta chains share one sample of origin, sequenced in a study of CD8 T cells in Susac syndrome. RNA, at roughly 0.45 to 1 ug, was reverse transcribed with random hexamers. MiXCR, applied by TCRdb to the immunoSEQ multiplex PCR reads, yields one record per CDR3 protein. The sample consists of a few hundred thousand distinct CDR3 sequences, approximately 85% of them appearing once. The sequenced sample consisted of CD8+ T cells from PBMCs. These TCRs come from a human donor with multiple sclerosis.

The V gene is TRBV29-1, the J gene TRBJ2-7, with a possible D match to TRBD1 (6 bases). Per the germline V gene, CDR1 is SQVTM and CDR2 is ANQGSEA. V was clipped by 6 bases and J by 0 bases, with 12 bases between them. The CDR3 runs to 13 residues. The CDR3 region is CSVAWTDSYEQYF. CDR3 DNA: TGCAGCGTAGCTTGGACAGACTCCTACGAGCAGTACTTC.

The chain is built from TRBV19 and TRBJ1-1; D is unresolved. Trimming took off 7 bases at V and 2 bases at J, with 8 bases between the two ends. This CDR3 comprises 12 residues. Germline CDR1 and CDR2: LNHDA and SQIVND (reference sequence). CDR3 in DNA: TGTGCCAGTAAGAGGCAAAACACTGAAGCTTTCTTT. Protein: CASKRQNTEAFF.

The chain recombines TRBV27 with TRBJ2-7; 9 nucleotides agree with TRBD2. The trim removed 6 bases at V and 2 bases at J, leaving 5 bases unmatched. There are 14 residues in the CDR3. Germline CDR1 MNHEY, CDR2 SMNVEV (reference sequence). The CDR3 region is CASRVLAGPYEQYF. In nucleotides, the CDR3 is TGTGCCAGCAGAGTCCTAGCGGGGCCCTACGAGCAGTACTTC.

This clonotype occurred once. CDR3 coding DNA: TGTGCCAGCAGCGGGGGGACAGGGGGCGCGGGACCCCAAGAGACCCAGTACTTC. It encodes CASSGGTGGAGPQETQYF. V usage is TRBV9 and J usage is TRBJ2-5; 12 positions match TRBD1. Trimming took 3 bases from V and 1 from J; bases not matched to a gene: 10. Per the germline V gene, CDR1 is SGDLS and CDR2 is YYNGEE. This CDR3 has 18 residues.

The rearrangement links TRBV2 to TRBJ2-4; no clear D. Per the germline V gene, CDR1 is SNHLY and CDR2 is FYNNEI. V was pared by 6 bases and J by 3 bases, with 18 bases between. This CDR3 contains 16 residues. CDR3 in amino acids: CASRMVVEHGKNIQYF. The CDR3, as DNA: TGTGCCAGCAGGATGGTAGTTGAACACGGCAAAAACATTCAGTACTTC.

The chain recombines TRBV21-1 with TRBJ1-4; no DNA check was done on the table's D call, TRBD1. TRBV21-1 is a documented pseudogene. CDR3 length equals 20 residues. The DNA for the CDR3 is TGTGCCAGCAGCACCGGGACACTTCGCCTGCAAGTCGGCACTAATGAAAAACTGTTTTTT. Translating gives CASSTGTLRLQVGTNEKLFF.

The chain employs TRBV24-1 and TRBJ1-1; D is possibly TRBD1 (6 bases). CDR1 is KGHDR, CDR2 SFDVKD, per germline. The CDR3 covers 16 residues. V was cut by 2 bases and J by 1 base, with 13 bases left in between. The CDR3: CATSDCPGTPNTEAFF. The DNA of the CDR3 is TGTGCCACCAGTGATTGTCCCGGGACACCGAACACTGAAGCTTTCTTT.

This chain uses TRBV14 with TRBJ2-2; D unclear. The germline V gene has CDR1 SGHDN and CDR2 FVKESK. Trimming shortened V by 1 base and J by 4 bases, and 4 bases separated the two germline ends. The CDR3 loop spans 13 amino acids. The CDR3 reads CASSQVITGELFF. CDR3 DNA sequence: TGTGCCAGCAGCCAAGTAATCACCGGGGAGCTGTTTTTT. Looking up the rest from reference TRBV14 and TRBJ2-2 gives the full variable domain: EAGVTQFPSHSVIEKGQTVTLRCDPISGHDNLYWYRRVMGKEIKFLLHFVKESKQDESGMPNNRFLAERTGGTYSTLKVQPAELEDSGVYFCASSQVITGELFFGEGSRLTVL.

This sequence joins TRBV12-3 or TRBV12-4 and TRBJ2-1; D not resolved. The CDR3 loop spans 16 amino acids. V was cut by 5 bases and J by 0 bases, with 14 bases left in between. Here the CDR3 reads CASSPPAPSSYNEQFF. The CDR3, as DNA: TGTGCCAGCAGTCCTCCTGCCCCGAGCTCCTACAATGAGCAGTTCTTC.

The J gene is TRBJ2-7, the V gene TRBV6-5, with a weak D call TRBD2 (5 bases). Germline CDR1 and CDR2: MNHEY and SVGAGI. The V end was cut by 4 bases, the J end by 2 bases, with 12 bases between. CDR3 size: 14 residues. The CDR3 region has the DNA TGTGCCAGCAGTTCCGGGATAACCACCTACGAGCAGTACTTC. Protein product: CASSSGITTYEQYF.

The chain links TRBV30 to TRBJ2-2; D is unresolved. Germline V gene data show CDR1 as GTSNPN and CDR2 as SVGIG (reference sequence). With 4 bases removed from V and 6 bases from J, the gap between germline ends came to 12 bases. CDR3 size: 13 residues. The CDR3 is CAWNPAVPGELFF. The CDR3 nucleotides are TGTGCCTGGAACCCCGCAGTGCCCGGGGAGCTGTTTTTT.

The CDR3 nucleotides read TGCAGCGTTGGAACAGGGGCTTTTAGGGACACTGAAGCTTTCTTT. Translation: CSVGTGAFRDTEAFF. V usage is TRBV29-1 and J usage is TRBJ1-1; TRBD1 matches at 7 bases. With 4 bases clipped from V and 3 bases from J, the junction kept 11 bases outside the gene matches. This CDR3 is built from 15 residues. CDR1 and CDR2 from the germline V gene are SQVTM and ANQGSEA.

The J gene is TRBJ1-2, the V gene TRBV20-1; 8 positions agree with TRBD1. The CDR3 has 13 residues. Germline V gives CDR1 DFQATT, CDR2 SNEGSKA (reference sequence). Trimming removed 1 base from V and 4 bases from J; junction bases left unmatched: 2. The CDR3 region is CSARAQGGYGYTF. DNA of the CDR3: TGCAGTGCTAGAGCACAGGGGGGCTATGGCTACACCTTC.

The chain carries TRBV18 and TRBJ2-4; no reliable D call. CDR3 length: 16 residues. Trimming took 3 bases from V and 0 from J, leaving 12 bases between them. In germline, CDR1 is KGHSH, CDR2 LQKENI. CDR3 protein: CASSPRFGLAKNIQYF. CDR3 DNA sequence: TGTGCCAGCTCACCGAGGTTCGGATTAGCCAAAAACATTCAGTACTTC.